Ten or more counts support the clone carrying this T cell receptor beta chain. This specimen comes from a study of T-cell memory formation after mild COVID-19. Across the whole study: Largely donor-specific sequence clusters came from two donors.

TCRdb used MiXCR to reprocess the 5' RACE reads, holding one entry per CDR3 protein. The sample includes about 14,000 distinct CDR3 sequences, roughly 19% of them seen just once. The TCR comes from an adult woman who had mild COVID-19 (a few samples of this study predate the infection). Cell type and time point are not known. Sequencing was done on a sample of PBMCs or a T cell subset sorted from them (not recorded which).

CDR3 sequence reads: CASSELVQGSSYEQYF. In DNA form, the CDR3 reads TGTGCCAGCAGTGAATTGGTACAGGGAAGCTCCTACGAGCAGTACTTC. The chain links TRBV25-1 to TRBJ2-7, with D perhaps matching TRBD1 (6 bases). Trimming removed 1 base at V and 0 bases at J, with 13 bases between. The germline CDR1 and CDR2 sequences are MGHDK and SYGVNS. There are 16 residues in the CDR3.